This passage covers 10 T cell receptor beta chains from one sample sequenced in a study of blood T cell repertoires in COVID-19. The protocol was immunoSEQ multiplex PCR, while the TCRdb copy is restricted to in-frame clones and leaves out a portion. The data show 210,000 or so clones, under 85% seen once. The sample was PBMCs or T cells enriched from blood (not recorded which). Source of these receptors: a man aged 55 to 70 who had recovered from COVID-19.

This chain links TRBV18 with TRBJ1-2, with 7 bases fitting TRBD1. The CDR3 contains 13 residues. Germline CDR1 KGHSH, CDR2 LQKENI. V lost 3 bases to trimming and J lost 7 bases; unmatched junction nucleotides: 5. The CDR3 nucleotides read TGTGCCAGCTCACCGGACCAGGGGGGTGGCTACACCTTC. Its protein product is CASSPDQGGGYTF.

This chain uses TRBV4-3 with TRBJ1-3; 8 nucleotides align to TRBD1. The germline V gene encodes CDR1 LGHNA and CDR2 YSLEER. This CDR3 is built from 16 residues. V trimming: 2 bases; J trimming: 4 bases; junction bases outside the gene matches: 7. The CDR3 DNA reads TGCGCCAGCAGCCAACGACGGACAGGGAACGGAAACACCATATATTTT. This encodes CASSQRRTGNGNTIYF.

V is TRBV25-1 and J is TRBJ1-1; unclear D gene. The CDR3 has 15 amino acids. Germline CDR1 and CDR2: MGHDK and SYGVNS. Trimming removed 6 bases at V and 1 base at J, with 15 bases between. The CDR3 nucleotides read TGTGCCAGCAGCGTAACTGGTTACGCGAACACTGAAGCTTTCTTT. It specifies CASSVTGYANTEAFF.

This clone was seen only a few times. V gene TRBV2 combines with J gene TRBJ1-1; weak D call: TRBD1 (6 bases). The CDR3 contains 13 residues. V lost 3 bases, J lost 11 bases, and 16 bases lay in between. Looked up from germline, CDR1 is SNHLY and CDR2 is FYNNEI. This CDR3 reads CASSDIGGGGAFF. CDR3 nucleotide sequence: TGTGCCAGCAGTGATATAGGGGGGGGAGGCGCTTTCTTT.

This clone has a handful of counts. The chain is built from TRBV7-8 and TRBJ2-1, with 7 bases matching TRBD1. The CDR3 extends over 13 amino acids. J was trimmed by 2 bases and V by 5 bases; bases with no gene match: 0. Germline loops: CDR1 SGHVS, CDR2 FQNEAQ. CDR3 sequence reads: CASSTGAYNEQFF. Here the CDR3 DNA reads TGTGCCAGCAGCACAGGGGCCTACAATGAGCAGTTCTTC.

The chain combines TRBV9 with TRBJ2-7; 13 nucleotides agree with TRBD2. The ends lost 0 bases at V and 2 bases at J; junction bases unmatched: 8. In germline, CDR1 is SGDLS, CDR2 YYNGEE. There are 18 residues in the CDR3. The CDR3 spells CASSVAMTSGGPAYEQYF. DNA for the CDR3: TGTGCCAGCAGCGTAGCGATGACTAGCGGGGGGCCCGCCTACGAGCAGTACTTC. The full variable domain, its missing parts supplied by reference TRBV9 and TRBJ2-7, is DSGVTQTPKHLITATGQRVTLRCSPRSGDLSVYWYQQSLDQGLQFLIQYYNGEERAKGNILERFSAQQFPDLHSELNLSSLELGDSALYFCASSVAMTSGGPAYEQYFGPGTRLTVT.

This sequence joins TRBV15 and TRBJ2-2; D possibly corresponds to TRBD2 (6 bases). Germline V gene lookup returns CDR1 LNHNV and CDR2 YYDKDF (reference sequence). V lost 0 bases and J lost 2, with 13 bases in between. The CDR3 has 17 amino acids. CDR3 sequence reads: CATSRDYGGVNTGELFF. CDR3 nucleotide sequence: TGTGCCACCAGCAGAGATTATGGCGGGGTTAACACCGGGGAGCTGTTTTTT.

The rearrangement joins TRBV6-2 or TRBV6-3 to TRBJ2-3; 10 bases align to TRBD1. Germline assignment: CDR1 MNHEY and CDR2 SVGEGT. The ends lost 6 bases at V and 1 base at J; junction bases unmatched: 4. This CDR3 has 15 residues. DNA for the CDR3: TGTGCCAGCAGCCCCGGGACAGGGGGCACAGATACGCAGTATTTT. Amino acid sequence: CASSPGTGGTDTQYF.

This chain links TRBV3-1 (or the pseudogene TRBV3-2) with TRBJ1-6; D gene ambiguous. Germline loops: CDR1 LGHDT, CDR2 YNNKEL (reference sequence). Trimming shortened V by 4 bases and J by 7 bases, and 11 bases separated the two germline ends. This CDR3 spans 14 amino acids. Here the CDR3 DNA reads TGTGCCAGCAGCCCGATACTGAACAATTCACCCCTCCACTTT. It yields the protein CASSPILNNSPLHF.

V gene TRBV14 combines with J gene TRBJ2-2; no clear D gene. V dropped 4 bases and J dropped 4 bases, with 13 bases sitting between them. Germline-derived CDR1 and CDR2 are SGHDN and FVKESK. This CDR3 contains 15 residues. This CDR3 reads CASSLQNLRTGELFF. CDR3 bases: TGTGCCAGCAGCCTCCAAAACTTACGCACCGGGGAGCTGTTTTTT. Supplemented by reference TRBV14 and TRBJ2-2, the full variable domain reads EAGVTQFPSHSVIEKGQTVTLRCDPISGHDNLYWYRRVMGKEIKFLLHFVKESKQDESGMPNNRFLAERTGGTYSTLKVQPAELEDSGVYFCASSLQNLRTGELFFGEGSRLTVL.